This TCR beta chain is drawn from a study of T cells in Graves' hyperthyroidism and ophthalmopathy. RNA transcripts were the template for amplifying TCR beta CDR3 regions. The study used the HTBI primer set for a first-round RT-PCR of the TCR CDR3. TCRdb ran MiXCR on the multiplex PCR reads and lists one entry per CDR3 protein. Here the sample spans some 340,000 distinct CDR3 sequences, roughly 15% being singletons. The length of the CDR3 is 14 residues. V lost 4 bases and J lost 1, with 5 bases in between. The germline CDR1 and CDR2 sequences are SGHNT and YENEEA. Ophthalmopathy cases met thresholds of Clinical Activity Score at least 3, NOSPECS grade at least 4 and duration under 3 months. The table lists this clonotype with many counts.

This chain uses TRBV11-3 with TRBJ2-6; D not resolved. This receptor was taken from a woman in her thirties or forties with Graves' ophthalmopathy. Sequencing used blood. CDR3 amino acids: CASSSSSGANVLTF. The DNA of the CDR3 is TGTGCCAGCAGCTCGTCTTCTGGGGCCAACGTCCTGACTTTC.